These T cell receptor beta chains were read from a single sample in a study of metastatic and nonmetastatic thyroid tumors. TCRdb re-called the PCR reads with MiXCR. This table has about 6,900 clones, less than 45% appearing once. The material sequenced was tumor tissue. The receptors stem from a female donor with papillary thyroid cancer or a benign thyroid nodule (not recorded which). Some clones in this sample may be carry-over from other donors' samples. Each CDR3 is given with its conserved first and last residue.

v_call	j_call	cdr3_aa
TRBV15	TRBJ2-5	CATSRDQGPETQYF
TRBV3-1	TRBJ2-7	CASSQGLLAARYEQYF
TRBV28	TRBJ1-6	CASSPTQGGNSPLHF
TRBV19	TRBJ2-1	CASSIGGVWNEQFF
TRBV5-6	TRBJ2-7	CASSSAGSVWYEQYF
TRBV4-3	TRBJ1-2	CASSQDIRGGGYTF
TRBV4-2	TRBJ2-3	CASSQAGLVGASTDTQYF
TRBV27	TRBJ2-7	CASSFALAGSSYEQYF
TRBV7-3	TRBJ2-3	CASSFRGEGTQYF
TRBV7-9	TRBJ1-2	CASSLGSSAGYTF
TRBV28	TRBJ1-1	CASNPPGSTEAFF
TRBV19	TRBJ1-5	CASQQGVVGNQPQHF
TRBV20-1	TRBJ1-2	CSAGLPGGGYTF
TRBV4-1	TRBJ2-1	CASSQEGSGSNEQFF
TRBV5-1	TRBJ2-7	CASSERGPAYEQYF
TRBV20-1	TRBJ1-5	CSARDEAGDSADQPQHF
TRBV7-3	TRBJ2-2	CASRRSLYTGELFF
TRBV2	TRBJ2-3	CASTGVADTQYF
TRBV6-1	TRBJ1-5	CASSEREGDLHPQHF
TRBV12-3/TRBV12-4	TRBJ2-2	CASSFTGRTGELFF
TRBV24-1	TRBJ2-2	CATGLADQSGELFF
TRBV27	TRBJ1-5	CASILVHNQPQHF
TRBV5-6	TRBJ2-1	CASSFGDRAYNEQFF
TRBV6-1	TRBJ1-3	CASSDGSSGNTIYF
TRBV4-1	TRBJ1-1	CASSQDLLPTGVDHEAFF
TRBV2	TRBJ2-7	CASREETGSNDEQYF